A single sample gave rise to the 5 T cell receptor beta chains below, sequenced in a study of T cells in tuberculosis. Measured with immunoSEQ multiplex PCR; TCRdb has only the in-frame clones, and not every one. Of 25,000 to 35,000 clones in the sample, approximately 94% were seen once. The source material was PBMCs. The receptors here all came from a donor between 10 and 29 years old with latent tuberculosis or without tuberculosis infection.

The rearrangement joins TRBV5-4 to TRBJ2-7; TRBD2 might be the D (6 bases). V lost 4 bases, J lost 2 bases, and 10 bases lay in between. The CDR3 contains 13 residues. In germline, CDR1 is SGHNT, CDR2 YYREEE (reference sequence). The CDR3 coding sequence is TGTGCCAGCAGCGGGGGGAAGACCTACGAGCAGTACTTC. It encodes CASSGGKTYEQYF.

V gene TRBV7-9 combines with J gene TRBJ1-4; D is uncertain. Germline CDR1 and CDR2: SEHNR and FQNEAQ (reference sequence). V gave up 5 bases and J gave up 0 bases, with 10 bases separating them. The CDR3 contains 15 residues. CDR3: CASSDRLPTNEKLFF. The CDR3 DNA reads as TGTGCCAGCAGCGACCGACTTCCAACTAATGAAAAACTGTTTTTT.

The CDR3 loop is CASSYKGRFNYGYTF. The CDR3 DNA reads as TGTGCCAGCAGTTATAAGGGGCGATTTAACTATGGCTACACCTTC. The chain uses TRBV28 and TRBJ1-2; perhaps TRBD1 as D (5 bases). With 4 bases removed from V and 1 base from J, the gap between germline ends came to 13 bases. This CDR3 is 15 amino acids long. CDR1 MDHEN and CDR2 SYDVKM come from the germline V gene.

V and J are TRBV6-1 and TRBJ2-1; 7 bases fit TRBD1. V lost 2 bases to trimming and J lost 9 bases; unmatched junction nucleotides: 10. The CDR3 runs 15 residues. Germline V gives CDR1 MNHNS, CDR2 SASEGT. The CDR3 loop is CASSEWSQGVREQFF. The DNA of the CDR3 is TGTGCCAGCAGTGAATGGTCTCAGGGGGTACGTGAGCAGTTCTTC.

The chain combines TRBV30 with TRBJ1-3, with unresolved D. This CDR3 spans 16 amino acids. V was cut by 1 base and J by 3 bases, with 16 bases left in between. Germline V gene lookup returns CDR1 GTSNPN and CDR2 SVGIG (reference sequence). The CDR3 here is CAWSAPPFGYGNTIYF. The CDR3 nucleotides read TGTGCCTGGAGTGCGCCTCCGTTCGGGTATGGAAACACCATATATTTT.